This passage covers 5 T cell receptor beta chains from one sample sequenced in a study of patients and donors after allogeneic stem cell transplantation. MiXCR, applied by TCRdb to the RT-PCR reads, yields one record per CDR3 protein. The sample consists of about 960,000 distinct CDR3 sequences, about a sixth of them appearing once. Sequenced input: blood, either unsorted or a sorted T cell fraction (not recorded which). The receptors were sampled from a human donor who was either an allogeneic HSCT recipient or a stem cell or donor lymphocyte infusion donor (not recorded which). It is not recorded whose cells these are; they may come from a transplant donor.

This clonotype has just a few counts. The J gene is TRBJ2-2, the V gene TRBV27, with D hard to call. In germline, CDR1 is MNHEY, CDR2 SMNVEV (reference sequence). V dropped 2 bases and J dropped 5 bases, with 6 bases sitting between them. The CDR3 contains 13 residues. The DNA for the CDR3 is TGTGCCAGCAGTTTAGTTTTTACCGGGGAGCTGTTTTTT. As protein: CASSLVFTGELFF.

This clonotype was counted only a few times. The V call is TRBV27, the J call TRBJ1-2; D might be TRBD1 (5 bases). Trimming pared 0 bases from V and 6 bases from J, leaving 17 bases between. Germline CDR1 reads MNHEY; CDR2 reads SMNVEV (reference sequence). The CDR3 consists of 16 residues. CDR3 region: CASSLSIGRGPDGYTF. Here the CDR3 DNA reads TGTGCCAGCAGTTTATCGATTGGGAGGGGACCGGATGGCTACACCTTC.

Only a few counts were recorded for this clonotype. The chain couples TRBV7-8 to TRBJ1-6; D may be TRBD1 (5 bases). The V and J ends lost 1 base and 14 bases respectively, with 6 bases between them. Germline V lookup: CDR1 SGHVS, CDR2 FQNEAQ. This CDR3 region has 11 residues. The CDR3 DNA reads TGTGCCAGCAGCTTAGGGGGGTCCCTCCACTTT. Translation gives CASSLGGSLHF.

The rearrangement links TRBV7-9 to TRBJ2-7, with 14 bases aligning to TRBD2. Germline-derived CDR1 and CDR2 are SEHNR and FQNEAQ (reference sequence). CDR3 size: 17 residues. V lost 5 bases to trimming and J lost 1 base; unmatched junction nucleotides: 7. CDR3 loop: CASSPGGLAGDSYEQYF. The CDR3 nucleotides read TGTGCCAGCAGCCCTGGGGGACTAGCGGGAGATTCCTACGAGCAGTACTTC.

This clonotype was seen more than once but under ten times. The CDR3 here is CASSQDSLSSYEQYF. The CDR3 bases are TGCGCCAGCAGCCAGGACAGTTTAAGCTCCTACGAGCAGTACTTC. V usage is TRBV5-1 and J usage is TRBJ2-7; tentatively, D is TRBD1 (6 bases). The V end lost 4 bases, the J end lost 0 bases, and 14 bases lay between the germline ends. CDR3 size: 15 residues. Germline CDR1 is SGHRS and CDR2 is YFSETQ. The variable domain in full, with the rest retrieved from reference TRBV5-1 and TRBJ2-7, is KAGVTQTPRYLIKTRGQQVTLSCSPISGHRSVSWYQQTPGQGLQFLFEYFSETQRNKGNFPGRFSGRQFSNSRSEMNVSTLELGDSALYLCASSQDSLSSYEQYFGPGTRLTVT.